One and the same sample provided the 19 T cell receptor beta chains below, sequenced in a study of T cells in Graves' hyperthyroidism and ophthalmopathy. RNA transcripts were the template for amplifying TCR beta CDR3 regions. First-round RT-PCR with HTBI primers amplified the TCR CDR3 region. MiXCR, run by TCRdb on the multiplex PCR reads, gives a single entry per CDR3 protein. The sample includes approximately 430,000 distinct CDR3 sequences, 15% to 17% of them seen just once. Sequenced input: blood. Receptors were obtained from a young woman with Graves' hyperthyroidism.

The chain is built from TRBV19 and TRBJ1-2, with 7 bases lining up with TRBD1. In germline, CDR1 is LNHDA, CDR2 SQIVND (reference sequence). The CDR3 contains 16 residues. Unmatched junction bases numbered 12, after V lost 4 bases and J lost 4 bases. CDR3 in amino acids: CASSTSTGDVSYGYTF. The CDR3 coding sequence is TGTGCCAGTAGTACATCAACAGGGGACGTGTCCTATGGCTACACCTTC.

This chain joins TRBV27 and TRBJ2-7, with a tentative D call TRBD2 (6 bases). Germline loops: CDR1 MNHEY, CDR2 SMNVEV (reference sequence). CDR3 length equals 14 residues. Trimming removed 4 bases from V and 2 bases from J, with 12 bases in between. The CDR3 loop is CASSSRDSPYEQYF. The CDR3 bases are TGTGCCAGCAGTTCCCGGGACTCTCCCTACGAGCAGTACTTC.

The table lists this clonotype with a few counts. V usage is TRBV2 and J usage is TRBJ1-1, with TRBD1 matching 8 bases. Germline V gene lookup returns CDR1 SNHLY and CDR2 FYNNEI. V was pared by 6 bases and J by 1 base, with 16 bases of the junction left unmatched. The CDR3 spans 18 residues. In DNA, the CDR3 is TGTGCCAGCAGGGATACAGGGGGAATGGAGTGGGAGAACACTGAAGCTTTCTTT. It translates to CASRDTGGMEWENTEAFF. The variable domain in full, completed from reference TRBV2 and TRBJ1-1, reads EPEVTQTPSHQVTQMGQEVILRCVPISNHLYFYWYRQILGQKVEFLVSFYNNEISEKSEIFDDQFSVERPDGSNFTLKIRSTKLEDSAMYFCASRDTGGMEWENTEAFFGQGTRLTVV.

CDR3 loop: CASSLAQGEQFF. The CDR3 DNA follows: TGTGCCAGCAGCTTAGCGCAGGGTGAGCAGTTCTTC. V and J are TRBV7-2 and TRBJ2-1; D is perhaps TRBD1 (5 bases). The V and J ends lost 0 bases and 9 bases respectively, with 6 bases between them. Germline V gene sequence: CDR1 SGHTA, CDR2 FQGNSA. There are 12 residues in the CDR3.

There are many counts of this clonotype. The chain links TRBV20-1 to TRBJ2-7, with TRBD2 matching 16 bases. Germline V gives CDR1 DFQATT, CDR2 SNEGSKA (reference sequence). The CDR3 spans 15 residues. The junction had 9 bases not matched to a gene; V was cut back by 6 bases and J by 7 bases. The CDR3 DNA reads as TGCAGTGCGCCCCCGGGACTAGCGGGAGGGGGAGAGCAGTACTTC. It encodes CSAPPGLAGGGEQYF.

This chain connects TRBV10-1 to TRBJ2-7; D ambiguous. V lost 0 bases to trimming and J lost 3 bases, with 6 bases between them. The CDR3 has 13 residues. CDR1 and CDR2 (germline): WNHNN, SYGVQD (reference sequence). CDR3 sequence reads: CASSESTGYEQYF. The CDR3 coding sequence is TGCGCCAGCAGTGAGTCGACCGGCTACGAGCAGTACTTC.

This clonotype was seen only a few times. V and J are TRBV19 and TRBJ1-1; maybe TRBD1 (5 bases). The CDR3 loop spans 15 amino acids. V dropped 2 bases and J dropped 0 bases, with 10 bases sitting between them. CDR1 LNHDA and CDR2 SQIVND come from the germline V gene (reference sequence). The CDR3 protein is CASSIKGRMNTEAFF. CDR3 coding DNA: TGTGCCAGTAGTATAAAGGGACGGATGAACACTGAAGCTTTCTTT.

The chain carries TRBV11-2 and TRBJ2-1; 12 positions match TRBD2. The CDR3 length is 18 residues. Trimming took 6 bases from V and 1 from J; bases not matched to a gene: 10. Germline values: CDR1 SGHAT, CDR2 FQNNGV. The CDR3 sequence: CASRGASGRAVSYNEQFF. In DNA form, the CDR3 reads TGTGCCAGCAGGGGAGCTAGCGGGAGGGCCGTATCCTACAATGAGCAGTTCTTC.

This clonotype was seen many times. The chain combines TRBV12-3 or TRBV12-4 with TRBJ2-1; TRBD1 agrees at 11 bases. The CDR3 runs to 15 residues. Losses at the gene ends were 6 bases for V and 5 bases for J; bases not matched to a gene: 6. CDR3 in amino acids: CASRLGQGANNEQFF. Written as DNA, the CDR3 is TGTGCCAGCAGACTAGGACAGGGGGCCAACAATGAGCAGTTCTTC.

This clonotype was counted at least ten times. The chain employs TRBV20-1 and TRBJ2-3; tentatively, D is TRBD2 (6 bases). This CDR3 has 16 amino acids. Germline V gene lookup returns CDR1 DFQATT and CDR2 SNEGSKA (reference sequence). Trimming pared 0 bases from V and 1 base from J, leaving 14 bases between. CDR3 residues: CSARDGRGVRTDTQYF. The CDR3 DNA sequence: TGCAGTGCTAGAGATGGTCGCGGGGTTCGCACAGATACGCAGTATTTT.

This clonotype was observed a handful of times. The CDR3 loop is CASSPAVGSNSPLHF. CDR3 nucleotide sequence: TGTGCCAGCAGCCCTGCGGTTGGGTCTAATTCACCCCTCCACTTT. The chain links TRBV5-8 to TRBJ1-6; D not resolved. CDR3 size: 15 residues. V dropped 4 bases and J dropped 6 bases, with 14 bases sitting between them. Germline-derived CDR1 and CDR2 are SGHTS and YDEGEE.

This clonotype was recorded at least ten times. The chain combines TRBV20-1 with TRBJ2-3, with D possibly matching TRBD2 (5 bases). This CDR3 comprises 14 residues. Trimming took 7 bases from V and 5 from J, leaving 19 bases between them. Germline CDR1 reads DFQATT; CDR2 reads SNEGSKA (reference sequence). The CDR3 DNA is TGCAGTGTGGGATCCCGGGCTAGCTTAGATACGCAGTATTTT. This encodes CSVGSRASLDTQYF.

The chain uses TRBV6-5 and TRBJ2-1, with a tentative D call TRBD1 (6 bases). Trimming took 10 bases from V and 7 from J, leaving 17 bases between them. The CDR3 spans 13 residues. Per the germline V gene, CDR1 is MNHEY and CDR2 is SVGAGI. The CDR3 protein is CATLRQVPNEQFF. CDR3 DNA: TGTGCCACACTTAGACAGGTCCCTAATGAGCAGTTCTTC.

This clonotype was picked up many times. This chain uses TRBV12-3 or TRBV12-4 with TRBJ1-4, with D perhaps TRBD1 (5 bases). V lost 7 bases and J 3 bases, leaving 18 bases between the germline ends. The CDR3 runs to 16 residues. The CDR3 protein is CASNLEGLGANEKLFF. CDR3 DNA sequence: TGTGCCAGCAACCTGGAGGGGCTGGGGGCTAATGAAAAACTGTTTTTT.

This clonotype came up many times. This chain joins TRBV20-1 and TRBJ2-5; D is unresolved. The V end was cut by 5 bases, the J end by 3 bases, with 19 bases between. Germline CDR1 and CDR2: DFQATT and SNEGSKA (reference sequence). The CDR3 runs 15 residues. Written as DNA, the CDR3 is TGCAGTGCTCGAGTACCTTCCGCAGCAAAAGAGACCCAGTACTTC. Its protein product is CSARVPSAAKETQYF.

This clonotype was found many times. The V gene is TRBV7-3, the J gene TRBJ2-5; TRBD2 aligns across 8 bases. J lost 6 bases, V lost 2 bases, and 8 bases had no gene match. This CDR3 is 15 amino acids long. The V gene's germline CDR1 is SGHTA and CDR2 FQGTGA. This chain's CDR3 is CASSLERGPPKTQYF. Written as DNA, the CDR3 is TGTGCCAGCAGCTTAGAGCGGGGGCCTCCGAAGACCCAGTACTTC.

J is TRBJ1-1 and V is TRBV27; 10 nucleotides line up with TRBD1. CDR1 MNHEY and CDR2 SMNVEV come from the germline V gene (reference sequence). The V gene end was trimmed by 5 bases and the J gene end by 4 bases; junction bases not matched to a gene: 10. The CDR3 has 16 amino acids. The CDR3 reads CASSLYGTGVRTEAFF. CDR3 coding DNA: TGTGCCAGCAGTCTCTACGGGACAGGGGTCCGCACTGAAGCTTTCTTT.

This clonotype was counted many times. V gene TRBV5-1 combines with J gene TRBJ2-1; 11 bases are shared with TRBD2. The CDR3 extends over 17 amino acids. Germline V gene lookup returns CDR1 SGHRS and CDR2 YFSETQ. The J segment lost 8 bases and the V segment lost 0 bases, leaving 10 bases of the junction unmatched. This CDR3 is CASSLGSSGRPGDEQFF. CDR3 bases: TGCGCCAGCAGCTTGGGCTCTAGCGGGAGGCCGGGGGATGAGCAGTTCTTC. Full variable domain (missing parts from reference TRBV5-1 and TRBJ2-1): KAGVTQTPRYLIKTRGQQVTLSCSPISGHRSVSWYQQTPGQGLQFLFEYFSETQRNKGNFPGRFSGRQFSNSRSEMNVSTLELGDSALYLCASSLGSSGRPGDEQFFGPGTRLTVL.

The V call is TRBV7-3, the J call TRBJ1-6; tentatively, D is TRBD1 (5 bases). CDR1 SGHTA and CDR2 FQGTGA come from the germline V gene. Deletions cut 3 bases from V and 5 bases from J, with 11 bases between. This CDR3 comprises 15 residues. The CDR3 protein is CASSFGAGDNSPLHF. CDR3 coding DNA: TGTGCCAGCAGCTTCGGTGCGGGGGATAATTCACCCCTCCACTTT.